Listed here is a single TCR beta chain. Its antigen remains unidentified. These data originate in a study of shared clonotypes between healthy human individuals. Across the whole study: Every donor yielded three CD4 naive, three CD4 memory, two CD8 naive and one CD8 memory plate. Study-wide points: Shared clonotypes across all four donors exceeded non-shared ones in generation probability.

It was CD45RO-negative cells, positively selected for CCR7, that made up naive CD8 cells, with terminally differentiated effector memory CD45RA+ cells excluded. All donors were healthy HIV-negative adults lacking recent acute infections or vaccinations. In the original processing: Filtering differed because ImmunoSEQ produced junction-only sequences that carried no quality scores. Assay used: immunoSEQ multiplex PCR; TCRdb lists only in-frame clones, some missing. That table gives V, J and clone size, and the DNA gave D and trimming. This table holds about 2.1 million clones, about 92% found once. The ends were cut back, 6 bases at V and 2 bases at J, with 17 bases in the middle. The CDR3 runs 15 residues. Germline values: CDR1 MNHEY, CDR2 SVGAGI.

The V and J genes are TRBV6-5 and TRBJ2-7; D is unclear. The sample consisted of naive CD8+ T cells from PBMCs. This clonotype was sampled from a man younger than 30 in good health. Some clones in this sample may be carry-over from other donors' samples. In DNA, the CDR3 is TGTGCCAGCAGGGACGCTCTACAGAGTCCCTACGAGCAGTACTTC. Protein: CASRDALQSPYEQYF.